This T cell receptor beta chain was identified during a study of blood T cell repertoires in COVID-19. Study-wide context: The cDNA or gDNA used as material had been derived from T cells, B-cell-depleted T cells, or PBMCs.

CDR1 and CDR2 (germline): MDHEN, SYDVKM. V was pared by 2 bases and J by 5 bases, with 6 bases between. This CDR3 has 12 residues. Measured with immunoSEQ multiplex PCR; TCRdb has only the in-frame clones, and not every one. The table records a few hundred thousand clones, approximately 89% of them present only once. The source is a woman aged 60 to 75 with acute or convalescent COVID-19. The chain uses TRBV28 and TRBJ1-2; D not resolved. Specimen: peripheral blood. CDR3 in DNA: TGTGCCAGCAGTTTAGGAGGGTATGGCTACACCTTC. Translating it yields CASSLGGYGYTF.